A single TCR beta chain is shown here with its context. One Seattle source followed patients from active infection through their disease course. The data derive from a study of blood T cell repertoires in COVID-19. Overall study context: Sites across the United States, Italy and Spain contributed samples from acute and convalescent COVID-19.

TCRdb's copy holds only in-frame clones and misses some; the assay was immunoSEQ multiplex PCR. The table includes approximately 290,000 clones, just over 90% detected once. CDR1 is LGHDT, CDR2 YNNKEL, per germline (reference sequence). This CDR3 is 14 amino acids long. V was pared by 0 bases and J by 7 bases, with 10 bases between. V usage is TRBV3-1 (or the pseudogene TRBV3-2) and J usage is TRBJ1-5; D remains unclear. Material for sequencing was peripheral blood. The receptor was isolated from a woman aged 30 to 39 with COVID-19, enrolled during active disease. Written as DNA, the CDR3 is TGTGCCAGCAGCCAAGATCTAGTTCCGCAGCCCCAGCATTTT. Encoded protein: CASSQDLVPQPQHF.